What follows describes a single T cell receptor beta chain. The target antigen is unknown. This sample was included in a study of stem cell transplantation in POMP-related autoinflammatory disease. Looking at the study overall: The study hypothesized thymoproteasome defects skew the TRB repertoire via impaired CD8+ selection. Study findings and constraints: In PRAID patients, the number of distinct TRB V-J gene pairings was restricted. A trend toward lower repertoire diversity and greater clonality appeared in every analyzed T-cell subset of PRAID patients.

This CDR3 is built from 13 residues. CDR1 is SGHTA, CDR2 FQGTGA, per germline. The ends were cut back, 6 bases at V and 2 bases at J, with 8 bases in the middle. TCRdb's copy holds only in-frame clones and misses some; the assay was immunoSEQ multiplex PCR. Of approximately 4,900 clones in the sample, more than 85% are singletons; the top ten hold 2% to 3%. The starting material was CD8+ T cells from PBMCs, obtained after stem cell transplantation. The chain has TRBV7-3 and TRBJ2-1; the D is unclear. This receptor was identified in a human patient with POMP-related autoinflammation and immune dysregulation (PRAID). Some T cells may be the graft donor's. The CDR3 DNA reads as TGTGCCAGCAGGGACCCAACCTACAATGAGCAGTTCTTC. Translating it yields CASRDPTYNEQFF.